This T cell receptor beta chain is from a study of T cells in Graves' hyperthyroidism and ophthalmopathy. Graves' hyperthyroidism is called stable when ophthalmopathy does not progress within 18 months. Those patients with uncontrolled infection, other autoimmune disease, pregnancy or lactation were excluded. Findings of the study overall: Expanded thyroid clonotypes (above 0.001) were mostly also found in blood. Ophthalmopathy was model-predicted a median about 7.1 months pre-onset.

Concerning this clonotype: Its antigen is currently unknown. It may be a read error: a sequence one base away is much more abundant.

TCR beta CDR3 regions were amplified from RNA. In the first-round RT-PCR of the TCR CDR3, the HTBI primer set was used. TCRdb passed the multiplex PCR reads through MiXCR, listing each CDR3 protein once. The sample holds about 740,000 distinct CDR3 sequences, 14% seen once. This CDR3 spans 15 amino acids. CDR1 and CDR2 (germline): SEHNR, FQNEAQ (reference sequence). The ends were cut back, 3 bases at V and 10 bases at J, with 19 bases in the middle. This TCR was recovered from a woman under 30 with Graves' hyperthyroidism. The specimen sequenced was blood. The rearrangement uses TRBV7-9 and TRBJ2-1, with D perhaps TRBD2 (6 bases). The CDR3, as DNA: TGTGCCAGCAGCTTTCTATCGGGAGAAGCCTACGAGCAGTTCTTC. Protein product: CASSFLSGEAYEQFF.